Listed below are T cell receptor beta chains from one sample, sequenced in a study of shared clonotypes between healthy human individuals. Method: immunoSEQ multiplex PCR; TCRdb's copy keeps in-frame clones and lacks some. This table has millions of clones, approximately 94% appearing once. The material sequenced was naive CD8+ T cells from PBMCs. Receptors originate from a young man in good health. Some clones in this sample may be carry-over from other donors' samples. Each CDR3 is given with its conserved first and last residue. Each record gives: CDR3 DNA, CDR3 protein, D gene, J gene, clone size, V gene. D genes are given only for firm matches. Clone size is given for some rows only: seen once, a few or many times, or a class if the clone is expanded.

CDR3nt: TGTGCCAGCAGTTGGGGCACCGGGGAGCTGTTTTTT
CDR3aa: CASSWGTGELFF
d_gene: .
j_gene: TRBJ2-2
abundance: .
v_gene: TRBV6-1

CDR3nt: TGTGCCAGCAGCGTAGGCGGGAGCCGATACGAGCAGTACTTC
CDR3aa: CASSVGGSRYEQYF
d_gene: TRBD2
j_gene: TRBJ2-7
abundance: .
v_gene: TRBV9

CDR3nt: TGCAGCGTAGAGCGACCGGTCCCCCTTATCGGGCAGTTCTTC
CDR3aa: CSVERPVPLIGQFF
d_gene: .
j_gene: TRBJ2-1
abundance: .
v_gene: TRBV29-1

CDR3nt: TGTGCCAGCAGTGGGACCGGGTTTTTTCGTTATGGCTACACCTTC
CDR3aa: CASSGTGFFRYGYTF
d_gene: .
j_gene: TRBJ1-2
abundance: .
v_gene: TRBV27

CDR3nt: TGTGCCAGCAGCTTGGGACGTGGAATCCCTTATGGCTACACCTTC
CDR3aa: CASSLGRGIPYGYTF
d_gene: .
j_gene: TRBJ1-2
abundance: .
v_gene: TRBV7-9

CDR3nt: TGTGCCAGCACCTCGGGGGACAGAGAAAATGAAGCTTTCTTT
CDR3aa: CASTSGDRENEAFF
d_gene: TRBD1
j_gene: TRBJ1-1
abundance: .
v_gene: TRBV28

CDR3nt: TGTGCCACCTTAGGTTTCAGGGGGGATGGCTACACCTTC
CDR3aa: CATLGFRGDGYTF
d_gene: TRBD1
j_gene: TRBJ1-2
abundance: .
v_gene: TRBV6-5

CDR3nt: TGTGCCAGCAGCCCGACCCCAGGGGAAGATAATGAAAAACTGTTTTTT
CDR3aa: CASSPTPGEDNEKLFF
d_gene: .
j_gene: TRBJ1-4
abundance: .
v_gene: TRBV28

CDR3nt: TGTGCCAGCACGCCGGCAGGGGGCCCAACCTACGAGCAGTACTTC
CDR3aa: CASTPAGGPTYEQYF
d_gene: TRBD1
j_gene: TRBJ2-7
abundance: .
v_gene: TRBV7-9

CDR3nt: TGTGCCAGCAGCTTGGGTAGACAGGGTCGTTATAGCAATCAGCCCCAGCATTTT
CDR3aa: CASSLGRQGRYSNQPQHF
d_gene: TRBD1
j_gene: TRBJ1-5
abundance: .
v_gene: TRBV28

CDR3nt: TGTGCCAGCAGTTTGGGGCGGAGGACTGAAGCTTTCTTT
CDR3aa: CASSLGRRTEAFF
d_gene: .
j_gene: TRBJ1-1
abundance: once
v_gene: TRBV28

CDR3nt: TGTGCCAGCAGCCCGACAGCGGGAGCGGTCGAGCAGTACTTC
CDR3aa: CASSPTAGAVEQYF
d_gene: TRBD2
j_gene: TRBJ2-7
abundance: .
v_gene: TRBV14

CDR3nt: TGCGCCAGCAGCCGGGGGGTCAGTATCGGCACTGAAGCTTTCTTT
CDR3aa: CASSRGVSIGTEAFF
d_gene: .
j_gene: TRBJ1-1
abundance: .
v_gene: TRBV5-1

CDR3nt: TGTGCCAGCAGTTTGGGGACTAGCCATCCTAGCACAGATACGCAGTATTTT
CDR3aa: CASSLGTSHPSTDTQYF
d_gene: TRBD2
j_gene: TRBJ2-3
abundance: .
v_gene: TRBV28

CDR3nt: TGTGCCAGCAGCTTTTTGTCAGGGACAGGGCCTGAAAAACTGTTTTTT
CDR3aa: CASSFLSGTGPEKLFF
d_gene: TRBD1
j_gene: TRBJ1-4
abundance: once
v_gene: TRBV7-2

CDR3nt: TGTGCCAGCACCGTACAGGGACAAGAGACCCAGTACTTC
CDR3aa: CASTVQGQETQYF
d_gene: .
j_gene: TRBJ2-5
abundance: .
v_gene: TRBV19

CDR3nt: TGTGCCAGTACGGGTTTAGGGAACACTGAAGCTTTCTTT
CDR3aa: CASTGLGNTEAFF
d_gene: .
j_gene: TRBJ1-1
abundance: .
v_gene: TRBV19

CDR3nt: TGTGCCAGCAGTTTATTGGGGACAGGGAACTATGGCTACACCTTC
CDR3aa: CASSLLGTGNYGYTF
d_gene: TRBD1
j_gene: TRBJ1-2
abundance: once
v_gene: TRBV27

CDR3nt: TGTGCCAGCAGTCAAGTCGGCGCAGGGCAAGAGACCCAGTACTTC
CDR3aa: CASSQVGAGQETQYF
d_gene: .
j_gene: TRBJ2-5
abundance: .
v_gene: TRBV5-4

CDR3nt: TGTGCCAGCAGTCTACCTGGGGCCAACGTCCTGACTTTC
CDR3aa: CASSLPGANVLTF
d_gene: .
j_gene: TRBJ2-6
abundance: .
v_gene: TRBV28

CDR3nt: TGTGCCAGCATTGGGACTGTGTCCTACGAGCAGTACTTC
CDR3aa: CASIGTVSYEQYF
d_gene: .
j_gene: TRBJ2-7
abundance: .
v_gene: TRBV2

CDR3nt: TGCGCCAGCAGCTTGGAGGTGTGGGGGGCGGACGAGCAGTACTTC
CDR3aa: CASSLEVWGADEQYF
d_gene: .
j_gene: TRBJ2-7
abundance: .
v_gene: TRBV5-1

CDR3nt: TGTGCCAGCAGCGAAGGTAGGGGACTAGGACGTGGTGAGCAGTTCTTC
CDR3aa: CASSEGRGLGRGEQFF
d_gene: TRBD2
j_gene: TRBJ2-1
abundance: .
v_gene: TRBV9

CDR3nt: TGTGCCAGCAGCTTAGGCGGGACAGACTACGAGCAGTACTTC
CDR3aa: CASSLGGTDYEQYF
d_gene: .
j_gene: TRBJ2-7
abundance: .
v_gene: TRBV11-2

CDR3nt: TGCAGCGTTGAAGATGCAGGGAGAGTTTGGAACTATGGCTACACCTTC
CDR3aa: CSVEDAGRVWNYGYTF
d_gene: .
j_gene: TRBJ1-2
abundance: .
v_gene: TRBV29-1

CDR3nt: TGTGCCAGTAGTAAACGACAGACAGGACAAGAGACCCAGTACTTC
CDR3aa: CASSKRQTGQETQYF
d_gene: .
j_gene: TRBJ2-5
abundance: once
v_gene: TRBV19

CDR3nt: TGCACCGGCCTTTCGTTGGGGGCGGAAGGCTACACCTTC
CDR3aa: CTGLSLGAEGYTF
d_gene: .
j_gene: TRBJ1-2
abundance: .
v_gene: TRBV29-1

CDR3nt: TGCGCCAGCAGTGAGCTAGCGGGAAGCTCCTACGAGCAGTACTTC
CDR3aa: CASSELAGSSYEQYF
d_gene: TRBD2
j_gene: TRBJ2-7
abundance: .
v_gene: TRBV10-1

CDR3nt: TGTGCCACCAGCAGAGATAGGTGGGAGGGCACCTACGAGCAGTACTTC
CDR3aa: CATSRDRWEGTYEQYF
d_gene: TRBD2
j_gene: TRBJ2-7
abundance: once
v_gene: TRBV15

CDR3nt: TGTGCCAGTAAGGGGGGGGCAGAGGGGGCCAACGTCCTGACTTTC
CDR3aa: CASKGGAEGANVLTF
d_gene: .
j_gene: TRBJ2-6
abundance: .
v_gene: TRBV6-6

CDR3nt: TGTGCCAGCAGCTTCTTGGGGGTCTTAGAAGTGGCAGATACGCAGTATTTT
CDR3aa: CASSFLGVLEVADTQYF
d_gene: .
j_gene: TRBJ2-3
abundance: .
v_gene: TRBV27

CDR3nt: TGTGCCAGTAGTATAGATGTAGAGGTCGCGGATTACGAGCAGTACTTC
CDR3aa: CASSIDVEVADYEQYF
d_gene: .
j_gene: TRBJ2-7
abundance: .
v_gene: TRBV19

CDR3nt: TGCGCTGCCGGTGGGACAGGTTTGAACACCGGGGAGCTGTTTTTT
CDR3aa: CAAGGTGLNTGELFF
d_gene: TRBD1
j_gene: TRBJ2-2
abundance: .
v_gene: TRBV4-3

CDR3nt: TGTGCCAGCAGCCAAGGGCACGGGACTAAGACCTACGAGCAGTACTTC
CDR3aa: CASSQGHGTKTYEQYF
d_gene: TRBD2
j_gene: TRBJ2-7
abundance: .
v_gene: TRBV4-2

CDR3nt: TGTGCCAGCAGCACGAGCGGTCAGGCGTTGTACGAGCAGTACTTC
CDR3aa: CASSTSGQALYEQYF
d_gene: .
j_gene: TRBJ2-7
abundance: once
v_gene: TRBV7-9

CDR3nt: TGTGCCAGCAGTCCCTACGTTGCGGGAGAGACCCAGTACTTC
CDR3aa: CASSPYVAGETQYF
d_gene: .
j_gene: TRBJ2-5
abundance: .
v_gene: TRBV6-5

CDR3nt: TGTGCCAGCAGGTGGGGACTAGCCCTGGAGACCCAGTACTTC
CDR3aa: CASRWGLALETQYF
d_gene: TRBD2
j_gene: TRBJ2-5
abundance: .
v_gene: TRBV28

CDR3nt: TGTGCCAGCAGTCACCGGGGCCTAGATACGCAGTATTTT
CDR3aa: CASSHRGLDTQYF
d_gene: .
j_gene: TRBJ2-3
abundance: .
v_gene: TRBV7-8

CDR3nt: TGTGCCAGCAGCTTAACGCTGAACAGGGGACTGAGCACAGATACGCAGTATTTT
CDR3aa: CASSLTLNRGLSTDTQYF
d_gene: .
j_gene: TRBJ2-3
abundance: .
v_gene: TRBV7-3

CDR3nt: TGTGCCAGCAGTGCTGGATTAAGGGGGTCTAATGAAAAACTGTTTTTT
CDR3aa: CASSAGLRGSNEKLFF
d_gene: .
j_gene: TRBJ1-4
abundance: .
v_gene: TRBV6-1

CDR3nt: TGTGCCAGCAGTTTACGGGCTAGCTCGAATCAGCCCCAGCATTTT
CDR3aa: CASSLRASSNQPQHF
d_gene: .
j_gene: TRBJ1-5
abundance: .
v_gene: TRBV27

CDR3nt: TGTGCCAGCAGCTTGGCCGGAGGGAACACTGAAGCTTTCTTT
CDR3aa: CASSLAGGNTEAFF
d_gene: .
j_gene: TRBJ1-1
abundance: .
v_gene: TRBV5-4

CDR3nt: TGTGCCAGCAGCCCTTATGGGCCTTCAGCCGGTCGCTACACCTTC
CDR3aa: CASSPYGPSAGRYTF
d_gene: .
j_gene: TRBJ1-2
abundance: once
v_gene: TRBV7-9